One TCR beta chain is described in this entry. It lacks a known antigen. The record has no base qualities; no much larger clone is one base away. To sequence the TCRbeta CDR3 region, genomic DNA was isolated from the sorted cells. The immunoSEQ Assay was used to sequence the TCRbeta CDR3 regions. TCRdb carries this immuneACCESS record with in-frame sequences only. Its versions omit some clonotypes, under half of them owing to an unresolved V gene in the studies checked, with the rest unexplained. This sample lists roughly 80,000 clones; about 86% were detected once. Approximately 1.9% of the sample is held by the ten biggest clonotypes. This record belongs to a study of OX40 agonist ivuxolimab in advanced cancers. Broadly, across the study: Ivuxolimab was an agonistic, fully human IgG2 monoclonal antibody directed against OX40 (CD134), a costimulatory receptor. Intravenous ivuxolimab was administered to patients every 2 weeks at six dose levels: 0.01, 0.1, 0.3, 1.5, 3 and 10 mg/kg. Of the approximately 54 dose-escalation patients, hepatocellular carcinoma was present in about 20, melanoma in approximately 15, renal cell carcinoma in 9 and head and neck cancer in 9. In the dose-escalation cohort, around 80% of patients were male, and the mean age was approximately 60 years with a range of about 23 to 79. Patients were allowed to have had prior anti-PD-1, anti-PD-L1 or anti-CTLA-4 therapy, and approximately 40% of the dose-escalation patients had previously received checkpoint inhibitors. Three dose-escalation patients achieved partial responses, one with hepatocellular carcinoma and two with cutaneous melanoma. Peripheral TCRbeta sequencing aimed to test whether ivuxolimab altered TCR sequence diversity and caused clonal T-cell expansion. The monotherapy dose-escalation portion (N ≈ 57 patients) of the phase I ivuxolimab trial is reported in the paper.

Beyond this particular receptor, the publication reports: Low levels of normalized T-cell clonal expansion were also seen in some patients who did not respond. After ivuxolimab, more expanded clones were found on average in CD8+ T cells than in CD4+ T cells. At doses of 0.1 to 3.0 mg/kg, clonal expansion of both CD4+ and CD8+ T cells in blood was seen between baseline and week 6. Antigen specificity was not determined for the clonally expanded peripheral T cells. Partial responders in the 0.1-3.0 mg/kg groups had among the lowest normalized peripheral clonal expansion, especially among CD8+ T cells.

Its CDR3 holds 15 amino acids, cysteine through phenylalanine. Kept here is only the CDR3 DNA, which spans 45 bases and is read in frame from base 1. The germline V gene (reference sequence) supplies CDR1 SEHNR and CDR2 FQNEAQ. The V and J ends are trimmed by 1 base and 6 bases, leaving 16 bases between them. Patients with autoimmune disease history or receiving systemic immunosuppression were excluded from the trial. Peripheral blood for TCR sequencing was drawn from every dose cohort at baseline, at cycle 4 day 1 and at cycle 7 day 1. The samples were taken from a phase I, first-in-human, multicenter, open-label dose-escalation trial of ivuxolimab. Adults with locally advanced or metastatic head and neck squamous cell, hepatocellular, melanoma or renal cell carcinoma were enrolled in the trial. Before TCR sequencing, CD4+ T cells and CD8+ T cells from peripheral blood were sorted into separate populations.

The TCR originated in an adult with an advanced solid tumor such as melanoma, head and neck, liver or kidney cancer. This sequence uses TRBV7-9 and TRBJ2-7; the D gene assignment is ambiguous. Here the sequenced sample was CD4+ or CD8+ T cells sorted from blood, taken in a trial of the OX40 agonist ivuxolimab. CDR3 region: CASSLVGSRGGEQYF. The DNA is TGTGCCAGCAGCTTAGTGGGCTCGCGAGGTGGCGAGCAGTACTTC.